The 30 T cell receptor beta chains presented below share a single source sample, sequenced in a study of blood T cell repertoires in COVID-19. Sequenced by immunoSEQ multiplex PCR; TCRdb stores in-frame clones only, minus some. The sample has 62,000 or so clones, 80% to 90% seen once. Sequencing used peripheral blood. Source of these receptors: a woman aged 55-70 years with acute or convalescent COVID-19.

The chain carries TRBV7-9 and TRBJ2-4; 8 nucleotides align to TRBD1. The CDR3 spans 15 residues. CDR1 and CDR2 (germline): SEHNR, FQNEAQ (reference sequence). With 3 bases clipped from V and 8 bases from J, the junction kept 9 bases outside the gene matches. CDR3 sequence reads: CASSFRGRSADIQYF. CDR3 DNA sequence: TGTGCCAGCAGCTTCAGGGGGCGGTCTGCGGACATTCAGTACTTC. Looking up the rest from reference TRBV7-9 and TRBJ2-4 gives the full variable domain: DTGVSQNPRHKITKRGQNVTFRCDPISEHNRLYWYRQTLGQGPEFLTYFQNEAQLEKSRLLSDRFSAERPKGSFSTLEIQRTEQGDSAMYLCASSFRGRSADIQYFGAGTRLSVL.

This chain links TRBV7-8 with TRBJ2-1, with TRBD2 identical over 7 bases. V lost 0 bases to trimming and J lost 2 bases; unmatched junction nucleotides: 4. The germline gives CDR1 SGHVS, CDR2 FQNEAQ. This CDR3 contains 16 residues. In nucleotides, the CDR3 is TGTGCCAGCAGCTTAGCTAGCGGGCCAGCCTACAATGAGCAGTTCTTC. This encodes CASSLASGPAYNEQFF.

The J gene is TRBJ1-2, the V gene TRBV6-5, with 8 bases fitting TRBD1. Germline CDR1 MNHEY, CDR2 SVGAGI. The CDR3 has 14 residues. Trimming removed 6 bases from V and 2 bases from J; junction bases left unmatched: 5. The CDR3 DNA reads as TGTGCCAGCAGAGGACAGGGTGTCAACTATGGCTACACCTTC. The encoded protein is CASRGQGVNYGYTF.

CDR3 coding DNA: TGTGCCAGCAGCCAGGGGGATAGGAACACTGAAGCTTTCTTT. It codes for CASSQGDRNTEAFF. The chain couples TRBV7-9 to TRBJ1-1; TRBD1 aligns across 7 bases. CDR3 length equals 14 residues. Germline V gene data show CDR1 as SEHNR and CDR2 as FQNEAQ (reference sequence). The V gene end was trimmed by 5 bases and the J gene end by 1 base; junction bases not matched to a gene: 4.

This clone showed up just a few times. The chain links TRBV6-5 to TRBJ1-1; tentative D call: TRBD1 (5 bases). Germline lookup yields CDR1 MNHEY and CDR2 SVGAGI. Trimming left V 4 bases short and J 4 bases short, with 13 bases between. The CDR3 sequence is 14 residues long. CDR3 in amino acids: CASSWVGAGTEAFF. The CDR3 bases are TGTGCCAGCAGTTGGGTAGGGGCAGGCACTGAAGCTTTCTTT.

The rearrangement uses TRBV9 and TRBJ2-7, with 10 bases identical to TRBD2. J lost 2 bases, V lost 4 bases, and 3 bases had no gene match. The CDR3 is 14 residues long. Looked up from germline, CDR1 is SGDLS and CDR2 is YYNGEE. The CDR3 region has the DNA TGTGCCAGCAGCTCTAGCGGGGGTACCTACGAGCAGTACTTC. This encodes CASSSSGGTYEQYF.

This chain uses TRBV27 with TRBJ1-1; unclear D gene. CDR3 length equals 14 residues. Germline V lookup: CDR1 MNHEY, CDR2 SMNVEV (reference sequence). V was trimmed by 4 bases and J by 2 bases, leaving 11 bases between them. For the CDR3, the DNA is TGTGCCAGCAGTTATCGTGATAGCAACACTGAAGCTTTCTTT. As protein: CASSYRDSNTEAFF.

The CDR3 DNA reads TGTGCCGGGGGGGAGAAGGACACTGAAGCTTTCTTT. Amino acids: CAGGEKDTEAFF. V is TRBV2 and J is TRBJ1-1; maybe TRBD1 (5 bases). CDR3 length: 12 residues. CDR1 is SNHLY and CDR2 is FYNNEI in the germline V gene. The V and J ends lost 11 bases and 3 bases respectively, with 13 bases between them.

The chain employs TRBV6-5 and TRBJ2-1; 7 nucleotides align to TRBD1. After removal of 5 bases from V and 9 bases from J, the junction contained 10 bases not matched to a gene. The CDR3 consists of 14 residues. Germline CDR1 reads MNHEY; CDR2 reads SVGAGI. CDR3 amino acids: CASSRDRYGGEQFF. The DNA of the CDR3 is TGTGCCAGCAGTAGGGACAGATATGGCGGTGAGCAGTTCTTC.

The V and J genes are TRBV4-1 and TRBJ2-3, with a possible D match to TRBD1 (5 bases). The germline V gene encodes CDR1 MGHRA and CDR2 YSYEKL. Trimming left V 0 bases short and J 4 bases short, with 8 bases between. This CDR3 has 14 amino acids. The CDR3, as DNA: TGCGCCAGCAGCCAAGAAAAGGGGTCAGATACGCAGTATTTT. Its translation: CASSQEKGSDTQYF.

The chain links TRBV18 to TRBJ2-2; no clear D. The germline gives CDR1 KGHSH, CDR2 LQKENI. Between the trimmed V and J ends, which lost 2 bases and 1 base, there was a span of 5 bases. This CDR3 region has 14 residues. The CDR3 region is CASSPGVNTGELFF. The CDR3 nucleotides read TGTGCCAGCTCACCAGGAGTGAACACCGGGGAGCTGTTTTTT. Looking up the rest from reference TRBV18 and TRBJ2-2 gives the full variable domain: NAGVMQNPRHLVRRRGQEARLRCSPMKGHSHVYWYRQLPEEGLKFMVYLQKENIIDESGMPKERFSAEFPKEGPSILRIQQVVRGDSAAYFCASSPGVNTGELFFGEGSRLTVL.

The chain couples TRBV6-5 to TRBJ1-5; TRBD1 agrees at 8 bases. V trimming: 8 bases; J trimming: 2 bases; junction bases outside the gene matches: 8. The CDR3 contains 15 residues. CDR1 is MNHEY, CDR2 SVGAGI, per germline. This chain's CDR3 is CASGSGGRRNQPQHF. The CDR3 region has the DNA TGTGCCAGCGGTTCAGGGGGCCGTCGCAATCAGCCCCAGCATTTT.

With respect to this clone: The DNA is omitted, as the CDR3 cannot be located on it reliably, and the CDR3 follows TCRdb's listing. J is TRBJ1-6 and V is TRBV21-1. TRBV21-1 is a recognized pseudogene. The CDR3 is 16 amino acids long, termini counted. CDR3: CASNPRFARGNSPLHF.

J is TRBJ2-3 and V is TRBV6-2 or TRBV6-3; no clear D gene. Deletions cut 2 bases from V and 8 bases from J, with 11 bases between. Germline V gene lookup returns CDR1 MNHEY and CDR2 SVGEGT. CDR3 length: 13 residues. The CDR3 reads CASSYLELGTQYF. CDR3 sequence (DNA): TGTGCCAGCAGTTACCTAGAGTTGGGTACGCAGTATTTT.

CDR3 sequence: CASSRRNTEAFF. The CDR3 nucleotides read TGTGCCAGCAGTCGCAGGAACACTGAAGCTTTCTTT. This chain joins TRBV2 and TRBJ1-1; D not resolved. V gave up 5 bases and J gave up 1 base, with 5 bases separating them. CDR1 is SNHLY and CDR2 is FYNNEI in the germline V gene. The CDR3 totals 12 residues.

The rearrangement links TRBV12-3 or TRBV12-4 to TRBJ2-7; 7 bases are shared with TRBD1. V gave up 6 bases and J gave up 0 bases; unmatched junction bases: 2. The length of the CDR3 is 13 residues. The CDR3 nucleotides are TGTGCCAGCAGGGGACAGAACTCCTACGAGCAGTACTTC. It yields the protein CASRGQNSYEQYF.

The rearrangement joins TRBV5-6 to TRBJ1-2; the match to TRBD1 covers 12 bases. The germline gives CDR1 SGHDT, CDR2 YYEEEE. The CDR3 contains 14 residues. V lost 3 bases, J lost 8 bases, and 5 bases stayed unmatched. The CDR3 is CASSWGQGARGYTF. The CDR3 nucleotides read TGTGCCAGCAGCTGGGGACAGGGGGCGCGGGGCTACACCTTC.

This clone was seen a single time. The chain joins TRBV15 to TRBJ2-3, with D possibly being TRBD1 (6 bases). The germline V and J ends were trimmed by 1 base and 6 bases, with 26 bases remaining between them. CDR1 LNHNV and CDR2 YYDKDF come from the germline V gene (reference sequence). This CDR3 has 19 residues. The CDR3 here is CATSRGGITMGWGLDTQYF. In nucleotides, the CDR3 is TGTGCCACCAGCAGAGGCGGAATTACGATGGGTTGGGGGCTGGATACGCAGTATTTT.

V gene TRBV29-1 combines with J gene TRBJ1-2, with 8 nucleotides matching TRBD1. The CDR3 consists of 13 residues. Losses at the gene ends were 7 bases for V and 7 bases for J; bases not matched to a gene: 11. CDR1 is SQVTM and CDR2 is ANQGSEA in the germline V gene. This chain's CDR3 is CSGGEKDRVGYTF. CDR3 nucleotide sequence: TGCAGCGGGGGGGAAAAGGACAGGGTTGGCTACACCTTC.

CDR3 sequence reads: CASSAEGRQGLSLWNQPQHF. The DNA for the CDR3 is TGCGCCAGCAGTGCCGAGGGTAGACAGGGGCTTAGCTTGTGGAATCAGCCCCAGCATTTT. The chain links TRBV23-1 to TRBJ1-5, with 8 bases lining up with TRBD1. TRBV23-1 is marked as an open reading frame, function uncertain. The junction had 22 bases not matched to a gene; V was cut back by 5 bases and J by 4 bases. The CDR3 consists of 20 residues.

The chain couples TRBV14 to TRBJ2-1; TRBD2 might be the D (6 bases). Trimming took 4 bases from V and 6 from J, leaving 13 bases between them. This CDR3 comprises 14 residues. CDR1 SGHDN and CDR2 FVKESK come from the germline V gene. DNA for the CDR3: TGTGCCAGCAGCCCCCCCGGGAGATTCAATGAGCAGTTCTTC. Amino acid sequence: CASSPPGRFNEQFF.

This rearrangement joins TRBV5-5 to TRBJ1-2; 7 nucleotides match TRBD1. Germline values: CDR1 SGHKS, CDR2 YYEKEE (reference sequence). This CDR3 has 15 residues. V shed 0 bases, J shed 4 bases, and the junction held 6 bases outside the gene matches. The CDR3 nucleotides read TGTGCCAGCAGCTTGGGGCCGGGACAGATCTATGGCTACACCTTC. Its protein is CASSLGPGQIYGYTF.

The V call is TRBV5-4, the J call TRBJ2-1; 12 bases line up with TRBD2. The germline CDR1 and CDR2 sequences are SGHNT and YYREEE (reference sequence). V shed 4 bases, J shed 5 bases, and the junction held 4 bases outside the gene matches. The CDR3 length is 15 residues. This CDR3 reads CASSRTSGNNNEQFF. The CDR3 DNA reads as TGTGCCAGCAGCAGGACTAGCGGGAATAACAATGAGCAGTTCTTC.

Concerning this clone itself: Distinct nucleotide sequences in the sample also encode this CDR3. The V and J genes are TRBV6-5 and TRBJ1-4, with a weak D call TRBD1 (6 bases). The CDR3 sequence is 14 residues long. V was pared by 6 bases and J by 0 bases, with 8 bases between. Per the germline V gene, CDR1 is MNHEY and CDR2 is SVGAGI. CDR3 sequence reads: CASRRTATNEKLFF. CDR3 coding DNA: TGTGCCAGCAGACGGACAGCAACTAATGAAAAACTGTTTTTT.

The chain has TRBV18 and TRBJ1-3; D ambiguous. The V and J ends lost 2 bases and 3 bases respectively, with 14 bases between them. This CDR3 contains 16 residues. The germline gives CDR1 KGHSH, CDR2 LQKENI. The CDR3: CASSPIEGRFGNTIYF. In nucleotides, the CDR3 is TGTGCCAGCTCACCAATAGAGGGCCGCTTTGGAAACACCATATATTTT.

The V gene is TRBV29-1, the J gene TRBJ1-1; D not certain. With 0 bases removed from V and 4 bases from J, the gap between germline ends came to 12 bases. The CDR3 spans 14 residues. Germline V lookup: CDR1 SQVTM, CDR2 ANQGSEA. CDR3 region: CSVEDLEGITEAFF. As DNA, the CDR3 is TGCAGCGTTGAAGATCTAGAGGGTATCACTGAAGCTTTCTTT.

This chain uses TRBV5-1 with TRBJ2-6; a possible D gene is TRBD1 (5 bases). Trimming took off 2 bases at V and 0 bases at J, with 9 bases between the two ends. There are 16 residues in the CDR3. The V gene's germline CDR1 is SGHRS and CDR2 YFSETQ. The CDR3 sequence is CASSFRASSGANVLTF. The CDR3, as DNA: TGCGCCAGCAGCTTCAGGGCTAGCTCTGGGGCCAACGTCCTGACTTTC.

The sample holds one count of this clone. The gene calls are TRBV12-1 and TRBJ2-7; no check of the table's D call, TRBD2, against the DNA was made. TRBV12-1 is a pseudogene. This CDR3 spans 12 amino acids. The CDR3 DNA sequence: TGTGCCAGCAGATTTAGAGGGAACGAGCAGTACTTC. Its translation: CASRFRGNEQYF.

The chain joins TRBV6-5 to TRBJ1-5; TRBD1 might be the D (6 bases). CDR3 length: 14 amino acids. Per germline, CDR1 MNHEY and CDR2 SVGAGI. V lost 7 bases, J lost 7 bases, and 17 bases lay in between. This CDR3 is CASKKGGGHQPQHF. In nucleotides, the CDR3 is TGTGCCAGCAAAAAGGGCGGGGGACACCAGCCCCAGCATTTT.

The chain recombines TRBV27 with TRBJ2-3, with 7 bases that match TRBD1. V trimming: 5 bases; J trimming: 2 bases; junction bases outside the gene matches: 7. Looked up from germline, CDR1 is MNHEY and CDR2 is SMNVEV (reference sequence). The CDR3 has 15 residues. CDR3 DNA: TGTGCCAGCAGTCCCGGGACAGCTTACACAGATACGCAGTATTTT. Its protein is CASSPGTAYTDTQYF.